The 13 T cell receptor beta chains listed next were all sequenced from one sample in a study of T cells in women clearing cervical HPV infection (dated by TCRdb to the late 2010s). Library method: the immunoSEQ multiplex PCR assay. As stored in TCRdb, this immuneACCESS dataset retains in-frame rearrangements with V and J assigned. A fraction of the clones does not appear; measured against another copy, unresolved V genes explain less than half of the discrepancy, and the remainder lacks a known reason. The table held for this sample gives 25,000 to 35,000 clones. Of the sample, 20% to 25% is held by the ten largest clones. The sample consisted of blood buffy coat. All receptors come from a woman between 18 and 70 years old with a cervical HPV16 infection that either progressed to CIN3+ or cleared (not recorded which).

A remark on this clone: The read falls 3 residues short of the CDR3 end, and the missing part is taken from the germline J gene. The sample carries other DNA sequences with the same CDR3. The rearrangement uses TRBV7-9 and TRBJ2-7, with D possibly TRBD1 on 6 matching bases. The CDR3 is 13 amino acids. Germline loops: CDR1 SEHNR, CDR2 FQNEAQ (reference sequence). The CDR3 loop reads CSSSLAGAYEQYF. CDR3 DNA (partial): TGTTCTAGCAGCTTAGCAGGGGCCTACGAG.

Partial CDR3 DNA: TGCGCCAGCAGTGCGAGCTCGGACAGCCCCTTCTATGGC. This gives the protein CASSASSDSPFYG. The entire CDR3 is CASSASSDSPFYGYTF. This chain connects TRBV10-1 to TRBJ1-2; D is possibly TRBD1 (6 bases). Read sequence stops 3 residues before the CDR3 end, and the germline J gene provides the missing end. This CDR3 is 16 amino acids long. Germline lookup yields CDR1 WNHNN and CDR2 SYGVQD (reference sequence). V lost 4 bases, J lost 4 bases, and 19 bases lay in between.

In regard to this clone: Read data end 3 residues before the CDR3 end; the end is taken from the germline J gene. The chain uses TRBV28 and TRBJ1-6; 7 nucleotides agree with TRBD1. The CDR3 spans 17 residues. Per germline, CDR1 MDHEN and CDR2 SYDVKM. Germline trimming cut 3 bases from V and 0 bases from J; bases unmatched to any gene: 5. CDR3 loop: CASSFGTVNSYNSPLHF. CDR3 DNA, as far as it was read: TGTGCCAGCAGTTTTGGGACAGTGAACTCCTATAATTCACCC.

Comments on this clone: The read gets to within 3 residues of the CDR3 end, and the germline J gene fills in the rest. The chain recombines TRBV5-4 with TRBJ2-5; 7 bases fit TRBD2. J gave up 4 bases and V 0 bases, and 9 bases lay outside the gene matches. CDR3 length: 16 residues. CDR1 is SGHNT and CDR2 is YYREEE in the germline V gene (reference sequence). CDR3: CASSLVGSGGRETQYF. The part of the CDR3 DNA that was read is TGTGCCAGCAGCTTGGTCGGATCAGGCGGGAGAGAGACC.

Remarks on this clone: The CDR3 end is not reached by the read, which stops 3 residues before it; the germline J gene fills it in. The chain combines TRBV7-6 with TRBJ2-2, with 7 bases aligning to TRBD1. CDR1 and CDR2 from the germline V gene are SGHVS and FNYEAQ. This CDR3 region has 14 residues. The sequenced part of the CDR3 DNA is TGTGCCAGCAGCAAACAGGGGCATAATTCACCG. It specifies CASSKQGHNSP. The CDR3 reads in full as CASSKQGHNSPLFF.

About this clone itself: The sequence runs out 3 residues before the end of the CDR3; the remainder is reconstructed from the germline J gene. V usage is TRBV20-1 and J usage is TRBJ2-7; possible D gene TRBD2, 6 bases. Trimming left V 0 bases short and J 2 bases short, with 14 bases between. From germline, CDR1 is DFQATT and CDR2 SNEGSKA (reference sequence). CDR3 size: 15 residues. The CDR3 loop reads CSARDDTSFTYEQYF. Partial CDR3 DNA: TGCAGTGCTAGAGACGACACTAGCTTCACCTACGAG.

A remark on this clone: Sequencing ends 3 residues short of the CDR3 end; the germline J gene provides the rest. The chain has TRBV11-3 and TRBJ2-1, with 11 bases lining up with TRBD2. Looked up from germline, CDR1 is SGHNT and CDR2 is YENEEA. The junction had 3 bases not matched to a gene; V was cut back by 5 bases and J by 3 bases. The CDR3 has 15 amino acids. CDR3 protein: CASSQGLAVYNEQFF. CDR3 bases read: TGTGCCAGCAGCCAGGGACTAGCGGTCTACAATGAG.

Of note for this clone: The CDR3 end is not reached by the read, which stops 3 residues before it; the germline J gene fills it in. The chain recombines TRBV6-2 or TRBV6-3 with TRBJ2-5; 13 nucleotides agree with TRBD2. The germline V gene has CDR1 MNHEY and CDR2 SVGEGT. Trimming at V came to 6 bases and at J to 2 bases, leaving 3 bases not matched to a gene. The length of the CDR3 is 15 residues. The CDR3 here is CASRSGLAGQETQYF. The part of the CDR3 DNA that was read is TGTGCCAGCAGGTCGGGACTAGCGGGACAAGAGACC.

A note on this clone: The read falls 3 residues short of the CDR3 end, and the missing part is taken from the germline J gene. The chain couples TRBV30 to TRBJ2-7; 7 positions agree with TRBD2. The CDR3 runs 14 residues. Unmatched junction bases numbered 7, after V lost 1 base and J lost 4 bases. Germline loops: CDR1 GTSNPN, CDR2 SVGIG (reference sequence). The covered CDR3 bases are TGTGCCTGGAGTGGGCTAGCGGTTGCATACGAG. This translates into CAWSGLAVAYE. The full CDR3 sequence reads CAWSGLAVAYEQYF.

CDR3 in amino acids: CASSLSFFSYEQYF. The part of the CDR3 DNA that was read is TGCGCCAGCAGCTTGTCCTTCTTCTCCTACGAG. The genes are TRBV5-1 and TRBJ2-7; D is uncertain. The read ends 3 residues before the CDR3 terminus; that terminus is restored from the germline J gene. Between the trimmed V and J ends, which lost 1 base and 0 bases, there was a span of 8 bases. The CDR3 consists of 14 residues. Germline lookup yields CDR1 SGHRS and CDR2 YFSETQ.

Concerning this clone: The CDR3 end falls 3 residues outside the read, so it is completed with the germline J gene. The V call is TRBV7-2, the J call TRBJ1-1; maybe TRBD1 (5 bases). Trimming removed 2 bases at V and 5 bases at J, with 12 bases between. The CDR3 contains 14 residues. Germline V lookup: CDR1 SGHTA, CDR2 FQGNSA. The CDR3 region is CASSLQQTVTEAFF. The part of the CDR3 DNA that was read is TGTGCCAGCAGCTTACAACAGACAGTAACTGAA.

Regarding this clone: The read terminates 3 residues ahead of where the CDR3 ends, so the germline J gene completes it. The chain carries TRBV19 and TRBJ1-5; a weak D match, TRBD1 (6 bases). Trimming shortened V by 2 bases and J by 5 bases, and 13 bases separated the two germline ends. CDR3 length: 15 amino acids. Germline CDR1 LNHDA, CDR2 SQIVND (reference sequence). The CDR3 reads CASSIQKGVDQPQHF. The CDR3 bases that were read are TGTGCCAGTAGTATACAGAAGGGGGTTGATCAGCCC.

With respect to this clone: The CDR3 end is not reached by the read, which stops 3 residues before it; the germline J gene fills it in. The V gene is TRBV7-3, the J gene TRBJ2-5, with 10 bases lining up with TRBD1. CDR3 length: 15 amino acids. The V and J ends lost 5 bases and 7 bases, in that order; junction bases with no gene match: 10. Per the germline V gene, CDR1 is SGHTA and CDR2 is FQGTGA. This CDR3 reads CASSMGQGRTGTQYF. The covered CDR3 bases are TGTGCCAGCAGCATGGGACAGGGGCGAACGGGGACC. The full variable domain, in which reference TRBV7-3 and TRBJ2-5 provide the parts outside the CDR3, is GAGVSQTPSNKVTEKGKYVELRCDPISGHTALYWYRQSLGQGPEFLIYFQGTGAADDSGLPNDRFFAVRPEGSVSTLKIQRTERGDSAVYLCASSMGQGRTGTQYFGPGTRLLVL.